Shown below are 9 T cell receptor beta chains from a single sample sequenced in a study of T cells in Graves' hyperthyroidism and ophthalmopathy. There were TCR beta CDR3 regions amplified from RNA transcripts. First-round RT-PCR targeting the TCR CDR3 was performed with the HTBI primer set. Each CDR3 protein gets one entry after TCRdb re-called the multiplex PCR reads with MiXCR. The sample carries hundreds of thousands of distinct CDR3 sequences, more than 30% recorded once. Sequencing used blood. These receptors all come from a man younger than 35 with Graves' hyperthyroidism.

On this clonotype itself: Given a much more abundant clone one base away, this may be a read error. The V and J genes are TRBV19 and TRBJ1-6; no firm D call. This CDR3 contains 14 residues. The V and J ends lost 3 bases and 7 bases respectively, with 10 bases between them. Per the germline V gene, CDR1 is LNHDA and CDR2 is SQIVND (reference sequence). CDR3: CASSMATQNSPLHF. In DNA form, the CDR3 reads TGTGCCAGTAGTATGGCGACTCAGAATTCACCCCTCCACTTT.

This chain connects TRBV25-1 to TRBJ2-7, with D maybe TRBD2 (6 bases). In germline, CDR1 is MGHDK, CDR2 SYGVNS. This CDR3 is 13 amino acids long. The V and J ends lost 6 bases and 6 bases respectively, with 15 bases between them. As DNA, the CDR3 is TGTGCCAGCAGCTTTCACAAGGGAGGCGAGCAGTACTTC. It codes for CASSFHKGGEQYF.

The chain employs TRBV5-1 and TRBJ2-5, with TRBD2 matching 7 bases. Germline V gene sequence: CDR1 SGHRS, CDR2 YFSETQ. This CDR3 has 14 residues. Trimming cost V 4 bases and J 5 bases; bases outside gene matches: 8. The CDR3 here is CASSPVGGSETQYF. As DNA, the CDR3 is TGCGCCAGCAGCCCCGTGGGGGGGTCGGAGACCCAGTACTTC. The full variable domain, with the rest looked up from reference TRBV5-1 and TRBJ2-5, is KAGVTQTPRYLIKTRGQQVTLSCSPISGHRSVSWYQQTPGQGLQFLFEYFSETQRNKGNFPGRFSGRQFSNSRSEMNVSTLELGDSALYLCASSPVGGSETQYFGPGTRLLVL.

The chain combines TRBV4-3 with TRBJ2-7, with 10 bases lining up with TRBD1. The V gene end was trimmed by 0 bases and the J gene end by 7 bases; junction bases not matched to a gene: 6. From germline, CDR1 is LGHNA and CDR2 YSLEER. The CDR3 loop spans 15 amino acids. CDR3 region: CASSQDRQGAREQYF. In DNA form, the CDR3 reads TGCGCCAGCAGCCAAGATCGACAGGGGGCGCGGGAGCAGTACTTC.

The rearrangement links TRBV20-1 to TRBJ1-2; the match to TRBD1 covers 8 bases. Germline V gene data show CDR1 as DFQATT and CDR2 as SNEGSKA (reference sequence). Germline trimming cut 4 bases from V and 3 bases from J; bases unmatched to any gene: 4. CDR3 size: 13 residues. The CDR3 sequence: CSAKTQGDYGYTF. The CDR3, as DNA: TGCAGTGCTAAGACACAGGGGGACTATGGCTACACCTTC.

This clonotype appeared many times. This chain links TRBV9 with TRBJ2-2; possibly TRBD2 for D (6 bases). CDR1 and CDR2 from the germline V gene are SGDLS and YYNGEE. CDR3 size: 12 residues. V lost 3 bases to trimming and J lost 6 bases, with 6 bases between them. CDR3 sequence: CASSGGAGELFF. CDR3 DNA sequence: TGTGCCAGCAGCGGGGGGGCCGGGGAGCTGTTTTTT.

This clonotype came up many times. V is TRBV2 and J is TRBJ2-7; D is possibly TRBD1 (5 bases). Germline values: CDR1 SNHLY, CDR2 FYNNEI. The CDR3 covers 13 residues. Trimming left V 4 bases short and J 3 bases short, with 10 bases between. In nucleotides, the CDR3 is TGTGCCAGCAGTGTCAGGGCGGACTACGAGCAGTACTTC. Protein: CASSVRADYEQYF.

This clonotype came up many times. The chain links TRBV29-1 to TRBJ2-5; maybe TRBD1 (5 bases). Per the germline V gene, CDR1 is SQVTM and CDR2 is ANQGSEA. CDR3 size: 13 residues. Deletions cut 6 bases from V and 2 bases from J, with 13 bases between. The CDR3 region has the DNA TGCAGCGTCGCAGGGATTTCACAAGAGACCCAGTACTTC. Translation gives CSVAGISQETQYF. The full variable domain, its missing parts supplied by reference TRBV29-1 and TRBJ2-5, is SAVISQKPSRDICQRGTSLTIQCQVDSQVTMMFWYRQQPGQSLTLIATANQGSEATYESGFVIDKFPISRPNLTFSTLTVSNMSPEDSSIYLCSVAGISQETQYFGPGTRLLVL.

Ten or more counts support this clonotype. The chain joins TRBV20-1 to TRBJ2-5, with D perhaps matching TRBD1 (6 bases). The CDR3 has 12 amino acids. The V gene lost 3 bases and the J gene lost 4 bases, with 9 bases spanning the gap. Germline V CDR1 and CDR2: DFQATT, SNEGSKA (reference sequence). In DNA form, the CDR3 reads TGCAGTGCTAGGGGACAAACAGAGACCCAGTACTTC. It yields the protein CSARGQTETQYF.